This T cell receptor (beta chain) was observed in a study of shared clonotypes between healthy human individuals. In the study overall: The cohort had two women and a few men, ages 18 to 49.

Using immunoSEQ multiplex PCR, the repertoire was profiled, and TCRdb retains in-frame clones only, with some absent. The data contain roughly 500,000 clones, roughly 80% of them singletons. Only Caucasian adults living in Nashville, Tennessee made up the donor group. This clone appeared many times. The germline V gene encodes CDR1 SGHTA and CDR2 FQGNSA. This CDR3 has 14 residues. V was trimmed by 3 bases and J by 4 bases, leaving 11 bases between them. The V gene is TRBV7-2, the J gene TRBJ2-3; D perhaps matches TRBD2 (5 bases). The specimen was PBMCs. This receptor was taken from a woman in her thirties or forties in good health. Some clones in this sample may be carry-over from other donors' samples. CDR3 amino acids: CASSFLGSSDTQYF. CDR3 DNA: TGTGCCAGCAGCTTTCTGGGGAGCTCAGATACGCAGTATTTT.